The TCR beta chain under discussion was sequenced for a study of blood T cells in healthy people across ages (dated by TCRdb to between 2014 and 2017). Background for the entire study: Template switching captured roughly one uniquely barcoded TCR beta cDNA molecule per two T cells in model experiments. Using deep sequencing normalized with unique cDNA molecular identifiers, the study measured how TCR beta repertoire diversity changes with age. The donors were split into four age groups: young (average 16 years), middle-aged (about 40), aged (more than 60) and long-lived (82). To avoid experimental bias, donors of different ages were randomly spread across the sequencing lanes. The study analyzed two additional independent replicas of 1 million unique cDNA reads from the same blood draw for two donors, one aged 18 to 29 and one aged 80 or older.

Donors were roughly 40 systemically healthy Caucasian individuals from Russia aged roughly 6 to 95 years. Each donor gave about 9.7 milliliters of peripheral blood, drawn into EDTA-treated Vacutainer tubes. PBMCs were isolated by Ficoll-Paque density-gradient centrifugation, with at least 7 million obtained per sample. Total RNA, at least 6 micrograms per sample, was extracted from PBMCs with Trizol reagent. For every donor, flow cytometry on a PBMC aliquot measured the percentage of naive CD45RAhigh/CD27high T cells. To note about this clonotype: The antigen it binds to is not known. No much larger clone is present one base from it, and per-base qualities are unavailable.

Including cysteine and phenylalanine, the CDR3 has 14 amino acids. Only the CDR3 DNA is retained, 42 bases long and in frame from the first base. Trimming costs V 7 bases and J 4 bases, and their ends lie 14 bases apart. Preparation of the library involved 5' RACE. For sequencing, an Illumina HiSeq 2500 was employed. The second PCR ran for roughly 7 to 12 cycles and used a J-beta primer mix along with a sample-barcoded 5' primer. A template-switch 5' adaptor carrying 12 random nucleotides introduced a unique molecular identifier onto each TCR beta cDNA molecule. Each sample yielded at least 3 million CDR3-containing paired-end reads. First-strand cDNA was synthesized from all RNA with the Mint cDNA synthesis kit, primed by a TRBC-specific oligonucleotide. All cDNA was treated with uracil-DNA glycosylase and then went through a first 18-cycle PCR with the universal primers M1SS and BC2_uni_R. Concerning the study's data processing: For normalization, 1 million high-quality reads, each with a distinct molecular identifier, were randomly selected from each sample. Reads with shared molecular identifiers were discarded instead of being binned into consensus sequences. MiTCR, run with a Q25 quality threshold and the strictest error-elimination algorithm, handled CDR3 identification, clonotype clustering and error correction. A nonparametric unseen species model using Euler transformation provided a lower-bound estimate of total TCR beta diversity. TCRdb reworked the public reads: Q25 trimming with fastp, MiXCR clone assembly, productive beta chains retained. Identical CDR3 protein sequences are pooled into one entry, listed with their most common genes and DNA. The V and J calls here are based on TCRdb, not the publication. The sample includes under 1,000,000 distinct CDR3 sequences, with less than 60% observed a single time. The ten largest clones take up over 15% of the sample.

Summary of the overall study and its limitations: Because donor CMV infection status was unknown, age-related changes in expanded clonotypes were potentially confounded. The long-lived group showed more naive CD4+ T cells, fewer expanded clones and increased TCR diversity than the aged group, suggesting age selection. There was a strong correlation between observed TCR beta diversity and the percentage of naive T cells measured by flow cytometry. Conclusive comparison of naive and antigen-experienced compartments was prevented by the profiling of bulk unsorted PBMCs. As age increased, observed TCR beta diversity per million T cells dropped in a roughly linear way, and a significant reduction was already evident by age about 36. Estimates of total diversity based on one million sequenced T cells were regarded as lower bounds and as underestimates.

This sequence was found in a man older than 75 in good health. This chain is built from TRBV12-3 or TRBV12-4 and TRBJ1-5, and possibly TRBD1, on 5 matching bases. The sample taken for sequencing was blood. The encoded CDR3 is CASNLKGNNQPQHF. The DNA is TGTGCCAGCAATCTAAAGGGGAATAATCAGCCCCAGCATTTT.